The 29 T cell receptor beta chains presented below share a single source sample, sequenced in a study of cytomegalovirus exposure and HLA in healthy donors. The PCR ran on 60 Vbeta and 13 Jbeta primers. The repertoire was sequenced with immunoSEQ multiplex PCR; TCRdb's copy has only in-frame clones and lacks some. The sample carries under 130,000 clones, roughly 79% recorded once. Sequencing was performed on PBMCs. The receptors originated from a man aged 45 to 65 in good health and CMV-seropositive.

This clone has a single count. This rearrangement joins TRBV28 to TRBJ2-1; D uncertain. V lost 6 bases to trimming and J lost 7 bases, with 10 bases between them. This CDR3 contains 12 residues. Germline CDR1 reads MDHEN; CDR2 reads SYDVKM. The CDR3 nucleotides are TGTGCCAGCAGCCTCCTAGTGAATGAGCAGTTCTTC. It codes for CASSLLVNEQFF.

The rearrangement links TRBV29-1 to TRBJ2-7, with 7 bases identical to TRBD1. With 5 bases clipped from V and 6 bases from J, the junction kept 13 bases outside the gene matches. The CDR3 totals 14 residues. CDR1 is SQVTM, CDR2 ANQGSEA, per germline. The CDR3 protein is CSVTKGAGGSEQYF. The CDR3 DNA follows: TGCAGCGTTACCAAAGGGGCAGGGGGTAGCGAGCAGTACTTC.

The J gene is TRBJ2-7, the V gene TRBV30; D is possibly TRBD1 (5 bases). Trimming took 2 bases from V and 5 from J, leaving 22 bases between them. The V gene's germline CDR1 is GTSNPN and CDR2 SVGIG (reference sequence). This CDR3 contains 16 residues. The CDR3: CAWSPPWVRTSNEQYF. CDR3 nucleotides: TGTGCCTGGAGTCCCCCATGGGTCAGGACATCCAACGAGCAGTACTTC.

This chain links TRBV5-1 with TRBJ2-2; 10 bases are a match to TRBD2. This CDR3 comprises 16 residues. The V gene end was trimmed by 4 bases and the J gene end by 4 bases; junction bases not matched to a gene: 7. The germline V gene has CDR1 SGHRS and CDR2 YFSETQ. The CDR3 is CASSAVLAGSTGELFF. The CDR3 nucleotides are TGCGCCAGCAGCGCAGTACTAGCGGGAAGCACCGGGGAGCTGTTTTTT.

The rearrangement joins TRBV2 to TRBJ1-4; D is possibly TRBD1 (5 bases). V was trimmed by 2 bases and J by 4 bases, leaving 11 bases between them. The CDR3 has 15 residues. Germline V gives CDR1 SNHLY, CDR2 FYNNEI. The CDR3 DNA follows: TGTGCCAGCAGTGAACAGGGTGACCTTAATGAAAAACTGTTTTTT. Its translation is CASSEQGDLNEKLFF.

The genes are TRBV19 and TRBJ2-1, with D possibly being TRBD2 (6 bases). This CDR3 comprises 14 residues. Per germline, CDR1 LNHDA and CDR2 SQIVND (reference sequence). V gave up 6 bases and J gave up 6 bases, with 15 bases separating them. The CDR3 DNA is TGTGCCAGTAGGGGCGGGATAGGGTTCAATGAGCAGTTCTTC. It specifies CASRGGIGFNEQFF.

This chain joins TRBV2 and TRBJ2-5, with 8 positions matching TRBD1. The CDR3 runs 15 residues. Trimming took 6 bases from V and 3 from J; bases not matched to a gene: 9. In germline, CDR1 is SNHLY, CDR2 FYNNEI. The DNA for the CDR3 is TGTGCCAGCAGCGACTTTGGACAGGGCGAAGAGACCCAGTACTTC. It translates to CASSDFGQGEETQYF. Combining the CDR3 with reference TRBV2 and TRBJ2-5 gives the whole variable domain EPEVTQTPSHQVTQMGQEVILRCVPISNHLYFYWYRQILGQKVEFLVSFYNNEISEKSEIFDDQFSVERPDGSNFTLKIRSTKLEDSAMYFCASSDFGQGEETQYFGPGTRLLVL.

This chain joins TRBV4-1 and TRBJ2-7, with D possibly being TRBD2 (6 bases). This CDR3 region has 16 residues. Trimming shortened V by 2 bases and J by 1 base, and 15 bases separated the two germline ends. Germline lookup yields CDR1 MGHRA and CDR2 YSYEKL. CDR3 nucleotides: TGCGCCAGCAGCCAATTATGGGCGGGAAGTTCCTACGAGCAGTACTTC. Translation: CASSQLWAGSSYEQYF.

This clone has more than one count but fewer than ten. The V and J genes are TRBV7-2 and TRBJ2-7; maybe TRBD1 (6 bases). This CDR3 comprises 15 residues. CDR1 and CDR2 (germline): SGHTA, FQGNSA. The ends were cut back, 4 bases at V and 0 bases at J, with 13 bases in the middle. Here the CDR3 DNA reads TGTGCCAGCAGCTGGTGGACAGCGCTCTCCTACGAGCAGTACTTC. This gives the protein CASSWWTALSYEQYF.

V gene TRBV11-2 combines with J gene TRBJ2-4; TRBD1 matches 7 bases. The germline V gene encodes CDR1 SGHAT and CDR2 FQNNGV. V was pared by 5 bases and J by 5 bases, with 9 bases of the junction left unmatched. This CDR3 spans 15 amino acids. Here the CDR3 reads CASSGDDRDQNIQYF. In DNA, the CDR3 is TGTGCCAGCAGCGGCGACGACAGGGACCAAAACATTCAGTACTTC.

This clone was detected only once. This chain links TRBV2 with TRBJ2-7; D ambiguous. Deletions cut 5 bases from V and 3 bases from J, with 5 bases between. Germline loops: CDR1 SNHLY, CDR2 FYNNEI. The CDR3 is 11 residues long. Here the CDR3 reads CASSQNYEQYF. Written as DNA, the CDR3 is TGTGCCAGCAGTCAAAACTACGAGCAGTACTTC.

This clone was found once. The genes are TRBV7-2 and TRBJ2-5; D is possibly TRBD2 (6 bases). The CDR3 covers 18 residues. Germline assignment: CDR1 SGHTA and CDR2 FQGNSA. V lost 1 base, J lost 2 bases, and 20 bases lay in between. CDR3 loop: CASSLEFLSGVAQETQYF. The CDR3 DNA sequence: TGTGCCAGCAGCTTAGAGTTTTTGTCGGGAGTGGCGCAAGAGACCCAGTACTTC. The whole variable domain, filled in from reference TRBV7-2 and TRBJ2-5, reads GAGVSQSPSNKVTEKGKDVELRCDPISGHTALYWYRQSLGQGLEFLIYFQGNSAPDKSGLPSDRFSAERTGGSVSTLTIQRTQQEDSAVYLCASSLEFLSGVAQETQYFGPGTRLLVL.

V and J are TRBV30 and TRBJ2-7, with TRBD2 identical over 8 bases. The CDR3 covers 13 residues. Germline values: CDR1 GTSNPN, CDR2 SVGIG (reference sequence). J gave up 5 bases and V 3 bases, and 6 bases lay outside the gene matches. CDR3 sequence: CAWRLAAGDEQYF. Written as DNA, the CDR3 is TGTGCCTGGAGACTAGCGGCTGGCGACGAGCAGTACTTC.

This chain joins TRBV2 and TRBJ1-1; 8 nucleotides align to TRBD1. Germline V gene lookup returns CDR1 SNHLY and CDR2 FYNNEI. With 5 bases clipped from V and 3 bases from J, the junction kept 8 bases outside the gene matches. There are 15 residues in the CDR3. The CDR3 nucleotides are TGTGCCAGCAGTAAAGGGGGACAGGCCCACACTGAAGCTTTCTTT. Translation gives CASSKGGQAHTEAFF.

This chain joins TRBV29-1 and TRBJ2-5, with 10 bases identical to TRBD2. Germline V lookup: CDR1 SQVTM, CDR2 ANQGSEA. The CDR3 sequence is 16 residues long. Trimming removed 4 bases from V and 0 bases from J; junction bases left unmatched: 8. The CDR3 is CSVGSSGRGYQETQYF. The CDR3 DNA follows: TGCAGCGTTGGGTCCAGCGGGAGGGGGTACCAAGAGACCCAGTACTTC.

J is TRBJ2-1 and V is TRBV2, with D perhaps matching TRBD2 (5 bases). Trimming cost V 6 bases and J 9 bases, with 9 bases left between them. Germline loops: CDR1 SNHLY, CDR2 FYNNEI. The CDR3 runs 11 residues. This chain's CDR3 is CASSRGGEQFF. The CDR3 nucleotides are TGTGCCAGCAGCCGAGGAGGTGAGCAGTTCTTC.

This clone was observed a handful of times. The chain couples TRBV10-2 to TRBJ2-3; D gene uncertain. V lost 2 bases, J lost 0 bases, and 6 bases lay in between. Germline CDR1 and CDR2: WSHSY and SAAADI. This CDR3 comprises 14 residues. This chain's CDR3 is CASSENLSTDTQYF. In DNA, the CDR3 is TGCGCCAGCAGTGAGAACCTAAGCACAGATACGCAGTATTTT.

This clone came up once. The chain is built from TRBV27 and TRBJ2-3, with D maybe TRBD2 (5 bases). Deletions cut 11 bases from V and 5 bases from J, with 8 bases between. The CDR3 is made up of 10 amino acids. Germline assignment: CDR1 MNHEY and CDR2 SMNVEV (reference sequence). In DNA, the CDR3 is TGTGCCGGACTGTTAGATACGCAGTATTTT. Translated: CAGLLDTQYF.

The rearrangement links TRBV19 to TRBJ2-3; D is perhaps TRBD2 (5 bases). CDR3 length: 13 residues. The germline V gene has CDR1 LNHDA and CDR2 SQIVND (reference sequence). V was shortened by 4 bases and J by 5 bases, with 10 bases between the two germline ends. CDR3 coding DNA: TGTGCCAGTAGTACCCAGAGGGTAGATACGCAGTATTTT. Its translation is CASSTQRVDTQYF.

The chain recombines TRBV5-8 with TRBJ2-3, with TRBD1 as a possible D gene (6 bases). This CDR3 contains 16 residues. Trimming shortened V by 0 bases and J by 0 bases, and 11 bases separated the two germline ends. Germline CDR1 and CDR2: SGHTS and YDEGEE. CDR3 sequence (DNA): TGTGCCAGCAGCTTGGGGGGGCCGGGGAGCACAGATACGCAGTATTTT. This gives the protein CASSLGGPGSTDTQYF.

The chain couples TRBV5-1 to TRBJ1-2; weak D call: TRBD1 (6 bases). The V and J ends lost 4 bases and 8 bases respectively, with 15 bases between them. Germline CDR1 reads SGHRS; CDR2 reads YFSETQ. CDR3 length equals 13 residues. DNA of the CDR3: TGCGCCAGCAGCCCCGAGGGGGTGGGAGGCTACACCTTC. Translation: CASSPEGVGGYTF.

V and J are TRBV15 and TRBJ2-3; D is possibly TRBD2 (6 bases). Trimming took 1 base from V and 0 from J, leaving 20 bases between them. The germline V gene has CDR1 LNHNV and CDR2 YYDKDF (reference sequence). The CDR3 consists of 19 residues. The CDR3 sequence: CATSRVGGFGGYSTDTQYF. CDR3 in DNA: TGTGCCACCAGCAGAGTTGGGGGGTTTGGCGGGTACAGCACAGATACGCAGTATTTT. Supplemented by reference TRBV15 and TRBJ2-3, the full variable domain reads DAMVIQNPRYQVTQFGKPVTLSCSQTLNHNVMYWYQQKSSQAPKLLFHYYDKDFNNEADTPDNFQSRRPNTSFCFLDIRSPGLGDTAMYLCATSRVGGFGGYSTDTQYFGPGTRLTVL.

V and J are TRBV7-2 and TRBJ2-2, with a weak D call TRBD1 (6 bases). V was cut by 5 bases and J by 6 bases, with 16 bases left in between. Germline lookup yields CDR1 SGHTA and CDR2 FQGNSA. This CDR3 is built from 15 residues. The CDR3 DNA follows: TGTGCCAGCAGCATGTCCGGGACAACGGCCGGGGAGCTGTTTTTT. Translating gives CASSMSGTTAGELFF.

The chain is built from TRBV5-1 and TRBJ1-5; D gene unclear. Germline V gene lookup returns CDR1 SGHRS and CDR2 YFSETQ. The CDR3 is made up of 13 amino acids. V shed 0 bases and J shed 4 bases, with 5 bases lying between them. DNA of the CDR3: TGCGCCAGCAGCTTGGACGGGAATCAGCCCCAGCATTTT. This gives the protein CASSLDGNQPQHF.

The CDR3 reads CAWSPTVLSGLGELFF. The DNA for the CDR3 is TGTGCCTGGAGTCCAACCGTCCTTAGCGGTCTCGGGGAGCTGTTTTTT. The rearrangement joins TRBV30 to TRBJ2-2; possibly TRBD2 for D (6 bases). CDR1 and CDR2 from the germline V gene are GTSNPN and SVGIG (reference sequence). Trimming pared 2 bases from V and 7 bases from J, leaving 20 bases between. This CDR3 is built from 16 residues.

This chain's CDR3 is CASSGPIAGHHYEQYF. The CDR3 region has the DNA TGCGCCAGCAGTGGCCCGATAGCGGGACACCACTACGAGCAGTACTTC. The chain links TRBV10-1 to TRBJ2-7; 8 bases agree with TRBD2. J was trimmed by 3 bases and V by 4 bases; bases with no gene match: 11. The CDR3 covers 16 residues. Germline CDR1 reads WNHNN; CDR2 reads SYGVQD (reference sequence).

This rearrangement joins TRBV7-9 to TRBJ2-2; TRBD1 aligns across 8 bases. Germline assignment: CDR1 SEHNR and CDR2 FQNEAQ (reference sequence). Germline trimming cut 5 bases from V and 1 base from J; bases unmatched to any gene: 3. This CDR3 comprises 15 residues. The CDR3 sequence: CASSPGTGNTGELFF. The CDR3 DNA reads TGTGCCAGCAGCCCCGGGACAGGGAACACCGGGGAGCTGTTTTTT. Drawing the rest from reference TRBV7-9 and TRBJ2-2, the complete variable domain is DTGVSQNPRHKITKRGQNVTFRCDPISEHNRLYWYRQTLGQGPEFLTYFQNEAQLEKSRLLSDRFSAERPKGSFSTLEIQRTEQGDSAMYLCASSPGTGNTGELFFGEGSRLTVL.

There are a few counts of this clone. The rearrangement links TRBV5-1 to TRBJ2-5; 9 nucleotides align to TRBD1. V shed 4 bases and J 4 bases; nucleotides not matched to a gene: 2. Looked up from germline, CDR1 is SGHRS and CDR2 is YFSETQ. The CDR3 contains 13 residues. The CDR3 DNA reads TGCGCCAGCAGCATGGGACAGGGAGAGACCCAGTACTTC. It translates to CASSMGQGETQYF.

The V and J genes are TRBV9 and TRBJ2-1; D is ambiguous. CDR1 SGDLS and CDR2 YYNGEE come from the germline V gene. V gave up 4 bases and J gave up 5 bases, with 10 bases separating them. CDR3 length: 13 amino acids. Here the CDR3 reads CASSPAIHNEQFF. The CDR3 bases are TGTGCCAGCAGCCCCGCGATCCACAATGAGCAGTTCTTC.